This TCR beta chain was profiled in a study of cytomegalovirus exposure and HLA in healthy donors (dated by TCRdb to 2015 to 2018). In the study overall: In an earlier analysis of under 600 of the donors, 276 Gb of sequence data and 117 million unique TCR beta sequences from about 179 million T cells were reported. Rather than drawing on any new phenotypic data, the later analysis identified candidate immune exposures from TCR beta sequences and the way those sequences occurred across donors. Every repertoire in the discovery cohort had been generated on one and the same sequencing platform. To predict cytomegalovirus infection status, the study combined high-throughput TCR immunosequencing, statistical association of individual TCRs with disease status, and machine learning. Both class I and class II loci were covered by HLA typing, at four-digit resolution. An earlier analysis of around 640 of the donors used high-throughput TCR beta sequencing to judge whether each TCR beta V gene segment behaved as functional or pseudogenic. Genome-wide SNP genotypes for about three fifths of the roughly 670 donors were used in a later genetic analysis, which treated that subset as a discovery cohort. Among about 400 genotyped donors of the cohort, an average of about 240,000 unique TCR beta nucleotide sequences was sequenced per donor, of which roughly 18% were non-productive. A later analysis re-analyzed previously published TCR beta repertoires from 500 to 700 donors and added high-resolution HLA genotyping to study TCR occurrence patterns. Besides the first cohort of approximately 670 subjects, a separate validation cohort made up of over 100 different subjects was used. Donor age, sex, ethnicity and CMV serostatus were compiled alongside the repertoire data. An early release that covered fewer than 750 HLA-typed donors contained about 300 gigabases of sequencing data and around 85 million unique TCR sequences. The study used immunosequencing to profile the T cell repertoires of several hundred subjects and linked those repertoires to cytomegalovirus serostatus. Several DR-DQ haplotypes were treated as single units for association and clustering because of strong linkage in the cohort. The genetic ancestry cluster associated with self-reported Caucasian donors included about 84% of the approximately 410 genotyped donors. The number of typed donors differed by locus: about 620-640 for A, B, C, DRB1 and DQB1; 500 to 550 for DQA1; 606 for DPA1; and around 470 for DPB1. The study aimed to test whether cataloging public T cell receptors could reveal signatures of past pathogen exposure.

The cohort was made up of approximately 700 healthy bone marrow donors. Cohort members were all nominally healthy when sampled, although unrecorded immune exposures were likely present. The donor was CMV seropositive and was included in the group of around 300 seropositive cohort members. A peripheral blood sample was provided by each donor, and peripheral blood mononuclear cells were used for TCR beta sequencing. The Qiagen DNeasy Blood Extraction Kit was used to extract genomic DNA from the blood cell samples. Study-wide findings and limitations: A cluster of highly shared sequence variants was judged likely to represent a technical artifact of the sequencing pipeline. In both the original and validation cohorts, the classifier was reported to diagnose cytomegalovirus status with high specificity and sensitivity. According to a later analysis, TCR association rates differed among HLA loci, with DRB1 alleles showing the most associated TCRs and HLA-C alleles showing the fewest. Three of the identified cytomegalovirus-associated TCR beta chains were confirmed in vitro to be specific for cytomegalovirus antigens. In a later analysis, 15,000 to 20,000 TCR beta sequences were associated with specific HLA alleles at a false discovery rate of 0.05. Several of the top co-occurrence clusters appeared to be linked to parvovirus B19, influenza, CMV and Epstein-Barr virus, according to a later analysis. V-gene and J-gene trimming of TCR beta chains was associated with a missense DCLRE1C variant in a later genetic analysis, and the association was replicated in an independent cohort. The cohort was sequenced for TCR beta chains only, and without alpha or paired-chain data the features that could be detected were limited. CMV serostatus was the only immune exposure information available for the cohort. Presence/absence analyses assumed roughly uniform sequencing depth across donors, an assumption that may not hold. It was suggested by the authors that the approach could potentially be generalized to other disease states and immunological phenotypes. Broadly in line with IMGT annotations, most TCR beta V segments showed up in productive rearrangements about 90% or about 30% of the time in an earlier analysis of several hundred of the donors. While some public TCRs were present in many individuals, most TCR sequences turned up only very rarely across donors. According to a later genetic analysis, donors in an Asian-associated ancestry cluster had fewer N-insertions in productive TCRs than the roughly 660-donor mean. A further reported finding was that TCR beta sequences accurately predicted the HLA-A and HLA-B alleles for most subjects in the first cohort. Seventeen rarely observed V segments, including chromosome 9 orphons, were excluded from the earlier analysis of just under 600 of the donors because counts were too low. Linkage disequilibrium might explain the correlated functional status among segregating V segments, but an unknown experimental factor could not be excluded. A total of 150 to 200 TCR beta chains were listed by the study as associated with cytomegalovirus. Assigning TCR associations to individual alleles was difficult when HLA alleles, especially DR and DQ, strongly co-occurred. Because HLA typing was unavailable for some donors at each locus, only the typed subset was used in association tests. In a later analysis, most CMV-associated TCR beta chains were found to appear HLA-restricted, with HLA associations seemingly driven largely by CMV exposure. Some IMGT-functional V segments, including TRBV6-2 and TRBV6-3, could not be told apart with the 87-base-pair reads, so those segments were excluded. Compared with equally common non-associated chains, HLA-associated TCR beta chains in a later analysis were more clonally expanded and had lower generation probabilities.

The CDR3 numbers 13 residues from cysteine through phenylalanine. This entry keeps only the CDR3 DNA: 39 bases, framed from base 1. CDR1 and CDR2 are drawn from the germline V gene: MGHRA, YSYEKL. V drops 1 base and J drops 2 bases, leaving 6 bases in between. The library was made by the immunoSEQ multiplex PCR assay. The multiplex PCR relied on a mix of 60 forward primers for TCR Vbeta segments and 13 reverse primers for TCR Jbeta segments. A multiplex PCR assay on genomic DNA amplified the CDR3 region of rearranged TCR beta genes. On the Illumina HiSeq System, the amplified TCR beta libraries were sequenced as 87-base-pair reads. Regarding the original processing steps: A later analysis tallied about 77 million unique TCR beta chains across the approximately 670 repertoires, and around 12 million of those chains were shared by two or more donors. Raw reads were error-corrected and collapsed into unique sequences by a nearest-neighbor algorithm in which closely related sequences were merged to remove PCR and sequencing errors. To assign V, D and J gene segments, CDR3 sequences were aligned to IMGT reference sequences. For a sequence to be retained, a match of at least six nucleotides was required to both a V gene segment and a J gene segment. Rearrangements were classified as productive when the CDR3 lacked stop codons and remained in frame with V and J, and all other rearrangements were classified as non-productive. Following IMGT convention, CDR3 was defined as the stretch from the second conserved V-encoded cysteine to the conserved J-encoded phenylalanine. The earlier analysis of about 610 of the donors excluded any sequence lacking an unambiguous match to a single V gene segment. An earlier analysis of some 610 of the donors called V segments functional above 56.7% productive rearrangements and segregating when the between-donor standard deviation exceeded 5%. A statistical classification framework was built to diagnose cytomegalovirus status from the catalog of TCR beta chain sequences. In a later analysis, V and J genes were assigned by comparing TCR nucleotide sequences against IMGT/GENE-DB human TR gene sequences. In a later analysis, CDR3 sequences and most-parsimonious VDJ recombination scenarios were assigned using the TCRdist pipeline. In a later analysis, every TCR beta chain was defined by the combination of its CDR3 amino acid sequence and its V-gene family, and reads without a unique V-gene family were dropped. A later analysis removed several hundred highly shared, low-generation-probability nucleotide sequences to deal with suspected cross-contamination and a sequencing artifact. In a later analysis, a clonal expansion index was calculated for each public chain from normalized within-repertoire ranks of inferred template counts. Generation probabilities in a later analysis came from a VDJ recombination model fitted to out-of-frame rearrangements, and those results were checked against IGoR. In a later analysis, TCR-TCR, TCR-HLA and TCR-CMV co-occurrence was scored with hypergeometric tests, and a repertoire-size bias correction was applied to TCR pairs. In a later analysis, false discovery rates were estimated by permuting HLA or CMV assignments 20 times. A later analysis grouped co-occurring TCRs with DBSCAN, adding TCRdist sequence similarity when clustering within HLA-allele-positive subsets. For co-occurrence clustering, repertoires with fewer than 30,000 or more than 120,000 public chains were excluded, along with five or six repertoires with anomalous nucleotide sharing. The source is immuneACCESS, and TCRdb retained only in-frame sequences with V and J called. Part of the clones is not carried over; for the studies checked, unresolved V genes explain less than half of this, and the remainder is unexplained. That table gives V, J and clone size, and the DNA gave D and trimming. The sample table holds over 150,000 clones, of which just under 75% were seen once. In total, the top ten clones hold less than 4% of the sample.

About this clone: The clone's antigen remains unknown. No much larger clone is present one base from it, and per-base qualities are unavailable. The sample holds other DNA sequences that translate to the same CDR3.

Sequencing was done on a sample of PBMCs. The rearrangement combines TRBV4-1 with TRBJ2-7, and TRBD1 may be the D gene, going by 6 matching bases. The source of this sequence is a woman aged 25 to 39 in good health and CMV-seropositive. The CDR3: CASSQGQAYEQYF. The DNA reads as follows: TGCGCCAGCAGCCAAGGACAGGCCTACGAGCAGTACTTC.